This paragraph covers one T cell receptor (beta chain) sequence. Its specificity is not known. The source of the sample is a study of T cell responses to AZD1222 COVID-19 vaccine. Whole-study findings and limits: The study identified only five to seven AZD1222 recipients as seropositive at baseline. Clonal diversity was possibly underestimated, and white British individuals and females predominated among donors.

Only in-frame clones appear in the TCRdb table, and some are missing; sequencing was by immunoSEQ multiplex PCR. The table has nearly 90,000 clones, 88% seen once. This CDR3 spans 14 amino acids. Germline V gene data show CDR1 as SNHLY and CDR2 as FYNNEI. V dropped 4 bases and J dropped 2; count of bases not matched to a gene: 0. The specimen was peripheral blood, collected on day 0 of AZD1222 vaccination. The rearrangement links TRBV2 to TRBJ1-3; 9 bases fit TRBD1. This TCR was recovered from an adult in good health. The CDR3 loop is CASSGQGAGNTIYF. CDR3 DNA: TGTGCCAGCAGTGGACAGGGGGCTGGAAACACCATATATTTT.